The next 6 T cell receptor beta chains were all read from a single sample in a study of blood T cells in healthy people across ages (dated by TCRdb to the mid-2010s). The method behind the library was 5' RACE. TCRdb shows the sequencer as Illumina HiSeq 2500. The second PCR ran for about 6 to 11 cycles and used a J-beta primer mix along with a sample-barcoded 5' primer. TCRdb handled the public reads itself, with Q25 trimming in fastp and clone calling in MiXCR, and kept productive beta chains. Each entry is one CDR3 protein sequence, shown with its most common DNA and genes. The sample records approximately 1.5 million distinct CDR3 sequences, roughly 32% of which are singletons. The top ten clonotypes cover about 11% of the sample. The sample consisted of blood. These receptors all stem from a woman in her thirties in good health.

This clonotype was picked up a small number of times. This sequence joins TRBV7-9 and TRBJ2-1, with a weak D call TRBD2 (6 bases). The better agreement between TRBJ2-7 and the DNA end casts doubt on the J call. CDR1 SEHNR and CDR2 FQNEAQ come from the germline V gene (reference sequence). This CDR3 spans 16 amino acids. Here the CDR3 DNA reads TGTGCCAGCAGCCCCTACTCGACTAGTTCCTACAATGAGCAGTACTTC. This sequence encodes CASSPYSTSSYNEQYF.

The rearrangement links TRBV2 to TRBJ2-7; unclear D gene. CDR3 size: 12 residues. CDR1 is SNHLY, CDR2 FYNNEI, per germline. V lost 7 bases and J lost 2, with 9 bases in between. CDR3 sequence: CASKKETYEQYF. The CDR3 DNA follows: TGTGCCAGCAAGAAGGAGACCTACGAGCAGTACTTC.

The CDR3 region is CASSFRLSGGDGYTF. The CDR3, as DNA: TGTGCCAGCAGTTTCAGGCTATCGGGGGGCGATGGCTACACCTTC. This chain links TRBV12-3 or TRBV12-4 with TRBJ1-2; TRBD1 is a possible D gene (6 bases). The CDR3 spans 15 residues. Trimming cost V 3 bases and J 6 bases, with 17 bases left between them.

This clonotype appeared a few times. The CDR3: CASSLIGGRDSYNEQFF. In nucleotides, the CDR3 is TGTGCCAGCAGCTTAATAGGCGGGAGGGACTCCTACAATGAGCAGTTCTTC. The V call is TRBV7-6, the J call TRBJ2-1; 9 nucleotides agree with TRBD2. Looked up from germline, CDR1 is SGHVS and CDR2 is FNYEAQ. This CDR3 has 17 amino acids. After removal of 2 bases from V and 0 bases from J, the junction contained 5 bases not matched to a gene.

The chain employs TRBV7-3 and TRBJ2-2, with a possible D match to TRBD2 (6 bases). There are 18 residues in the CDR3. CDR1 SGHTA and CDR2 FQGTGA come from the germline V gene. V was pared by 2 bases and J by 0 bases, with 16 bases between. The CDR3 spells CASSLGGWSGPNTGELFF. The DNA for the CDR3 is TGTGCCAGCAGCTTAGGGGGGTGGAGCGGACCGAACACCGGGGAGCTGTTTTTT. Filled out from reference TRBV7-3 and TRBJ2-2, the complete variable domain reads GAGVSQTPSNKVTEKGKYVELRCDPISGHTALYWYRQSLGQGPEFLIYFQGTGAADDSGLPNDRFFAVRPEGSVSTLKIQRTERGDSAVYLCASSLGGWSGPNTGELFFGEGSRLTVL.

This clonotype was counted between two and nine times. This chain links TRBV12-3 or TRBV12-4 with TRBJ1-5, with 9 bases fitting TRBD1. Trimming removed 2 bases from V and 10 bases from J; junction bases left unmatched: 15. This CDR3 contains 17 residues. The CDR3 loop is CASSLPRPTGGIQPQHF. The CDR3 bases are TGTGCCAGCAGTTTACCCCGGCCGACAGGGGGGATTCAACCCCAGCATTTT.